The 10 T cell receptor beta chains presented below share a single source sample, sequenced in a study of blood T cell repertoires in COVID-19. The data were produced by immunoSEQ multiplex PCR, yet TCRdb's version contains in-frame clones alone and is incomplete. The sample holds over 200,000 clones, around nine tenths seen once. Sequenced material: peripheral blood. These TCRs come from a woman aged 18-35 years who had recovered from COVID-19.

The rearrangement joins TRBV19 to TRBJ2-2; 7 positions match TRBD1. CDR1 and CDR2 from the germline V gene are LNHDA and SQIVND (reference sequence). V shed 2 bases, J shed 3 bases, and the junction held 3 bases outside the gene matches. The CDR3 is 15 residues long. The CDR3 coding sequence is TGTGCCAGTAGTATAAGGGGGCCATACACCGGGGAGCTGTTTTTT. Encoded protein: CASSIRGPYTGELFF.

The chain is built from TRBV2 and TRBJ2-1, with D unresolved. This CDR3 spans 14 amino acids. CDR1 and CDR2 from the germline V gene are SNHLY and FYNNEI. The V end was cut by 8 bases, the J end by 3 bases, with 14 bases between. The CDR3 DNA reads TGTGCCAGCGTGAACACAGTTAACTACAATGAGCAGTTCTTC. As protein: CASVNTVNYNEQFF.

This clone was seen once. V is TRBV6-5 and J is TRBJ2-7; TRBD1 matches at 10 bases. Germline V lookup: CDR1 MNHEY, CDR2 SVGAGI. The V gene end was trimmed by 4 bases and the J gene end by 3 bases; junction bases not matched to a gene: 6. This CDR3 is built from 15 residues. The DNA of the CDR3 is TGTGCCAGCAGTTCCGGGACAGGGGCCGGCTACGAGCAGTACTTC. Protein: CASSSGTGAGYEQYF.

The chain recombines TRBV4-3 with TRBJ1-6, with D uncertain. CDR3 length: 17 amino acids. CDR1 is LGHNA, CDR2 YSLEER, per germline. The ends were cut back, 2 bases at V and 0 bases at J, with 11 bases in the middle. CDR3: CASSQFSLSSYNSPLHF. The CDR3 DNA reads as TGCGCCAGCAGCCAATTTTCCCTGAGCTCCTATAATTCACCCCTCCACTTT.

The V call is TRBV9, the J call TRBJ1-2; D not resolved. CDR3 length: 16 amino acids. V lost 0 bases and J lost 7, with 19 bases in between. Looked up from germline, CDR1 is SGDLS and CDR2 is YYNGEE. The CDR3 coding sequence is TGTGCCAGCAGCGTAGGACAACCCGTAGACGGTGGTGGCTACACCTTC. Translation gives CASSVGQPVDGGGYTF.

The chain joins TRBV19 to TRBJ1-6; 7 bases match TRBD1. In germline, CDR1 is LNHDA, CDR2 SQIVND (reference sequence). With 10 bases clipped from V and 9 bases from J, the junction kept 6 bases outside the gene matches. This CDR3 comprises 12 residues. The CDR3 region is CATQGGTSPLHF. Here the CDR3 DNA reads TGTGCCACCCAAGGGGGCACTTCACCCCTCCACTTT.

The chain is built from TRBV27 and TRBJ1-5; 7 positions agree with TRBD1. V was clipped by 8 bases and J by 3 bases; unmatched bases: 4. The CDR3 covers 13 residues. Germline lookup yields CDR1 MNHEY and CDR2 SMNVEV (reference sequence). The CDR3 here is CASGDSPNQPQHF. CDR3 bases: TGTGCCAGCGGGGACAGCCCCAATCAGCCCCAGCATTTT.

The J gene is TRBJ2-1, the V gene TRBV27; 7 bases map to TRBD1. With 3 bases clipped from V and 9 bases from J, the junction kept 5 bases outside the gene matches. The CDR3 runs 13 residues. Germline V lookup: CDR1 MNHEY, CDR2 SMNVEV (reference sequence). The CDR3 DNA reads TGTGCCAGCAGTTTTCGACAGGGCGGTGAGCAGTTCTTC. It is translated as CASSFRQGGEQFF.

The chain recombines TRBV19 with TRBJ2-2, with no clear D. The CDR3 runs to 14 residues. In germline, CDR1 is LNHDA, CDR2 SQIVND (reference sequence). Trimming stripped 8 bases from V and 6 bases from J, with 16 bases between. The CDR3 nucleotides are TGTGCCAGTCGCCCCTCCGAGCTAGCCGGGGAGCTGTTTTTT. Its translation: CASRPSELAGELFF.

The chain is built from TRBV6-2 or TRBV6-3 and TRBJ2-1; the match to TRBD2 covers 14 bases. Germline trimming cut 0 bases from V and 9 bases from J; bases unmatched to any gene: 1. Looked up from germline, CDR1 is MNHEY and CDR2 is SVGEGT. CDR3 size: 15 residues. The CDR3 sequence is CASSYSGLAGVEQFF. The CDR3 coding sequence is TGTGCCAGCAGTTACTCGGGACTAGCGGGAGTTGAGCAGTTCTTC.